Only a few counts were recorded for the clone carrying this T cell receptor beta chain. The antigen is unknown. One end of the junction is discordant with germline, which a read error may explain. Semi-nested PCR with Nested Universal Primer A followed constant-region reverse priming of full-length variable regions. TCRdb reanalysed the 5' RACE reads using MiXCR and keeps one entry per CDR3 protein. The sample carries tens of thousands of distinct CDR3 sequences, around 28% recorded once. Memory CD4+ cells were defined as CD4+CD45RO+CD25-. The CDR3 contains 13 residues. The germline V gene has CDR1 SGHTA and CDR2 FQGNSA. Regarding the study as a whole: Larger-cohort validation covered only one TCR beta V-J rearrangement. In terms of TCR gene usage, tumor memory CD4+ T cells clustered together with blood and lymph node memory CD4+ cells, as well as with lymph node naive CD4+ cells.

The chain uses TRBV7-2 and TRBJ2-2, with D tentatively TRBD2 (6 bases). The specimen was tumor-infiltrating memory CD4+ T cells sorted from the breast tumor. As to subset: memory CD4+ T cells, CD4+CD45RO+CD25-. This clonotype originated in a female donor with breast cancer. In nucleotides, the CDR3 is TGTGCCAGCAGCTCCTGGGACTCCGGCGAGCTGTTTTTT. Translated: CASSSWDSGELFF. Full variable domain (remainder filled in from reference TRBV7-2 and TRBJ2-2): GAGVSQSPSNKVTEKGKDVELRCDPISGHTALYWYRQSLGQGLEFLIYFQGNSAPDKSGLPSDRFSAERTGGSVSTLTIQRTQQEDSAVYLCASSSWDSGELFFGEGSRLTVL.